A single sample is the source of the 27 T cell receptor beta chains below, sequenced in a study of T cells in Graves' hyperthyroidism and ophthalmopathy. Regions amplified from RNA transcripts were the TCR beta CDR3 regions. The HTBI primer set was used in a first-round RT-PCR of the TCR CDR3. TCRdb redid the calling of the multiplex PCR reads with MiXCR, one entry per CDR3 protein. The data hold approximately 300,000 distinct CDR3 sequences, with over 15% observed a single time. Sequencing was carried out using blood. The receptors come from a woman aged 60-75 years with Graves' ophthalmopathy.

This clonotype was seen at least ten times. The rearrangement uses TRBV6-1 and TRBJ1-1; D is perhaps TRBD1 (6 bases). V shed 7 bases and J shed 5 bases, with 20 bases lying between them. This CDR3 has 15 amino acids. Looked up from germline, CDR1 is MNHNS and CDR2 is SASEGT. CDR3: CASTPGTGRGTEAFF. CDR3 coding DNA: TGTGCCAGCACCCCGGGTACAGGAAGGGGGACTGAAGCTTTCTTT.

V usage is TRBV6-1 and J usage is TRBJ1-3, with D hard to call. CDR1 is MNHNS, CDR2 SASEGT, per germline. The CDR3 loop spans 15 amino acids. Between the trimmed V and J ends, which lost 4 bases and 0 bases, there was a span of 10 bases. The CDR3 DNA sequence: TGTGCCAGCAGTGGGACGATAAGCTCTGGAAACACCATATATTTT. Amino acid sequence: CASSGTISSGNTIYF.

This clonotype was counted many times. This chain joins TRBV2 and TRBJ2-7; the D gene is possibly TRBD2 (5 bases). Trimming took off 4 bases at V and 4 bases at J, with 8 bases between the two ends. This CDR3 is built from 12 residues. From germline, CDR1 is SNHLY and CDR2 FYNNEI. Here the CDR3 reads CASSVRGYEQYF. In DNA, the CDR3 is TGTGCCAGCAGTGTTCGGGGTTACGAGCAGTACTTC.

The chain carries TRBV4-2 and TRBJ2-7; 13 nucleotides align to TRBD2. The CDR3 sequence is 19 residues long. Germline V gives CDR1 LGHNA, CDR2 YNFKEQ. J was trimmed by 0 bases and V by 0 bases; bases with no gene match: 8. CDR3 coding DNA: TGTGCCAGCAGCCAAGATCCCCTGACTAGCGGGAGGAGCTCCTACGAGCAGTACTTC. Translating gives CASSQDPLTSGRSSYEQYF.

The table lists this clonotype with a few counts. This sequence joins TRBV7-7 and TRBJ2-5; the D is unclear. This CDR3 contains 13 residues. Germline V gene sequence: CDR1 SSHAT, CDR2 FNYEAQ (reference sequence). V lost 5 bases and J lost 1, with 8 bases in between. CDR3 amino acids: CASSLRVQETQYF. The CDR3 coding sequence is TGTGCCAGCAGCCTCCGGGTCCAAGAGACCCAGTACTTC.

The chain carries TRBV10-1 and TRBJ2-3, with D possibly matching TRBD2 (7 bases). Germline V gives CDR1 WNHNN, CDR2 SYGVQD (reference sequence). This CDR3 spans 14 amino acids. The V end was cut by 10 bases, the J end by 4 bases, with 18 bases between. The CDR3 region has the DNA TGCGCCACTTCGTATGGGGGGGCCTCAGATACGCAGTATTTT. It is translated as CATSYGGASDTQYF.

On this clonotype: An end of the junction differs from the germline gene, which may be a read error. This chain uses TRBV7-2 with TRBJ1-2; D might be TRBD1 (5 bases). This CDR3 spans 14 amino acids. Germline CDR1 reads SGHTA; CDR2 reads FQGNSA. The CDR3 region is CVSSPPGGGGGYTF. The CDR3 DNA reads as TGTGTCAGCAGCCCCCCAGGTGGCGGGGGGGGCTACACCTTC. Filled out from reference TRBV7-2 and TRBJ1-2, the complete variable domain reads GAGVSQSPSNKVTEKGKDVELRCDPISGHTALYWYRQSLGQGLEFLIYFQGNSAPDKSGLPSDRFSAERTGGSVSTLTIQRTQQEDSAVYLCVSSPPGGGGGYTFGSGTRLTVV.

This clonotype was counted many times. This chain uses TRBV20-1 with TRBJ1-6, with a weak D call TRBD1 (5 bases). This CDR3 contains 13 residues. Germline-derived CDR1 and CDR2 are DFQATT and SNEGSKA (reference sequence). V lost 5 bases to trimming and J lost 4 bases, with 9 bases between them. For the CDR3, the DNA is TGCAGTGCTCGGACACCATATAATTCACCCCTCCACTTT. Its translation: CSARTPYNSPLHF.

Regarding this clonotype: This sequence may be a read error, since a much larger clone differs from it by one base. The rearrangement joins TRBV5-1 to TRBJ2-1; D is unresolved. Germline loops: CDR1 SGHRS, CDR2 YFSETQ. This CDR3 contains 16 residues. For the CDR3, the DNA is TGCGCCAGCAGCTTGGCCGACCTCGCACGCTACAATGAGCGGTTCTTC. It is translated as CASSLADLARYNERFF.

The J gene is TRBJ1-1, the V gene TRBV7-9, with 11 bases identical to TRBD1. The CDR3 loop spans 17 amino acids. V trimming: 4 bases; J trimming: 0 bases; junction bases outside the gene matches: 7. Germline V gene data show CDR1 as SEHNR and CDR2 as FQNEAQ (reference sequence). CDR3 in DNA: TGTGCCAGCAGCTCGTCTGGGACAGGGGGTGTGAACACTGAAGCTTTCTTT. Its translation: CASSSSGTGGVNTEAFF.

This clonotype was detected only a few times. The chain carries TRBV9 and TRBJ1-6; 7 bases line up with TRBD1. J lost 7 bases, V lost 4 bases, and 5 bases had no gene match. Germline assignment: CDR1 SGDLS and CDR2 YYNGEE. This CDR3 region has 14 residues. The DNA for the CDR3 is TGTGCCAGCAGCCGAGACAGGGAGAATTCACCCCTCCACTTT. Amino acid sequence: CASSRDRENSPLHF.

There are many counts of this clonotype. The gene calls are TRBV20-1 and TRBJ1-2; 8 bases match TRBD1. J lost 4 bases, V lost 6 bases, and 4 bases had no gene match. The CDR3 extends over 12 amino acids. Germline values: CDR1 DFQATT, CDR2 SNEGSKA (reference sequence). CDR3 coding DNA: TGCAGTGCCCACGACAGGGGCTATGGCTACACCTTC. Translating it yields CSAHDRGYGYTF.

This clonotype occurred a few times. This chain joins TRBV19 and TRBJ2-3, with D unresolved. CDR1 is LNHDA, CDR2 SQIVND, per germline (reference sequence). V lost 3 bases to trimming and J lost 6 bases, with 4 bases between them. CDR3 length: 11 amino acids. Written as DNA, the CDR3 is TGTGCCAGTAGTATTTCCGATACGCAGTATTTT. Amino acid sequence: CASSISDTQYF.

At least ten counts were recorded for this clonotype. This chain connects TRBV11-2 to TRBJ1-1; 8 bases map to TRBD1. V trimming: 5 bases; J trimming: 5 bases; junction bases outside the gene matches: 13. The germline gives CDR1 SGHAT, CDR2 FQNNGV. The CDR3 consists of 16 residues. Here the CDR3 DNA reads TGTGCCAGCAGCCACACCGACAGGGGATATAGGACTGAAGCTTTCTTT. It specifies CASSHTDRGYRTEAFF. The full variable domain, with the rest looked up from reference TRBV11-2 and TRBJ1-1, is EAGVAQSPRYKIIEKRQSVAFWCNPISGHATLYWYQQILGQGPKLLIQFQNNGVVDDSQLPKDRFSAERLKGVDSTLKIQPAKLEDSAVYLCASSHTDRGYRTEAFFGQGTRLTVV.

In its sample, this clonotype was seen many times. The rearrangement joins TRBV5-1 to TRBJ2-3, with D perhaps TRBD2 (6 bases). Germline CDR1 and CDR2: SGHRS and YFSETQ. Trimming took off 4 bases at V and 2 bases at J, with 11 bases between the two ends. The CDR3 is 14 residues long. The CDR3 region has the DNA TGCGCCAGCAGCCTAGGGACTCTCACAGATACGCAGTATTTT. Translating gives CASSLGTLTDTQYF. Full variable domain (outside the CDR3, taken from reference TRBV5-1 and TRBJ2-3): KAGVTQTPRYLIKTRGQQVTLSCSPISGHRSVSWYQQTPGQGLQFLFEYFSETQRNKGNFPGRFSGRQFSNSRSEMNVSTLELGDSALYLCASSLGTLTDTQYFGPGTRLTVL.

This chain links TRBV3-1 with TRBJ2-2, with TRBD2 identical over 13 bases. The CDR3 extends over 15 amino acids. V trimming: 5 bases; J trimming: 6 bases; junction bases outside the gene matches: 3. CDR1 and CDR2 from the germline V gene are LGHDT and YNNKEL (reference sequence). The CDR3 spells CASSGLAGASGELFF. The CDR3 DNA follows: TGTGCCAGCAGCGGACTAGCGGGGGCGTCCGGGGAGCTGTTTTTT. The whole variable domain, filled in from reference TRBV3-1 and TRBJ2-2, reads DTAVSQTPKYLVTQMGNDKSIKCEQNLGHDTMYWYKQDSKKFLKIMFSYNNKELIINETVPNRFSPKSPDKAHLNLHINSLELGDSAVYFCASSGLAGASGELFFGEGSRLTVL.

The genes are TRBV24-1 and TRBJ2-2; 11 nucleotides match TRBD1. This CDR3 is 17 amino acids long. Losses at the gene ends were 4 bases for V and 0 bases for J; bases not matched to a gene: 3. Germline V gene lookup returns CDR1 KGHDR and CDR2 SFDVKD. The CDR3 nucleotides read TGTGCCACCAGTGAAGCGGGACAGGGGGCGAACACCGGGGAGCTGTTTTTT. Translated: CATSEAGQGANTGELFF.

This clonotype was found many times. V and J are TRBV2 and TRBJ1-5, with a weak D call TRBD1 (5 bases). Germline CDR1 and CDR2: SNHLY and FYNNEI. The V end lost 6 bases, the J end lost 0 bases, and 9 bases lay between the germline ends. The CDR3 is made up of 14 amino acids. The CDR3 DNA is TGTGCCAGCAGGGACGACAGTAGCAATCAGCCCCAGCATTTT. Residues: CASRDDSSNQPQHF.

The chain is built from TRBV18 and TRBJ2-5; either TRBD1 or TRBD2 may supply D (5 bases each). Trimming pared 1 base from V and 2 bases from J, leaving 8 bases between. CDR3 length: 14 amino acids. Per germline, CDR1 KGHSH and CDR2 LQKENI. The CDR3 loop is CASSPLGAQETQYF. CDR3 DNA: TGTGCCAGCTCACCACTCGGGGCTCAAGAGACCCAGTACTTC.

Many counts were recorded for this clonotype. The chain uses TRBV5-1 and TRBJ2-7, with D possibly being TRBD1 (6 bases). The ends were cut back, 3 bases at V and 2 bases at J, with 12 bases in the middle. Germline V CDR1 and CDR2: SGHRS, YFSETQ. This CDR3 is built from 14 residues. The CDR3 DNA reads TGCGCCAGCAGCTCGGACAGCCGTACCTACGAGCAGTACTTC. Translated: CASSSDSRTYEQYF.

This clonotype was seen repeatedly, ten times or more. The chain joins TRBV5-6 to TRBJ1-2; 12 bases are a match to TRBD1. CDR3 length: 17 residues. CDR1 and CDR2 (germline): SGHDT, YYEEEE. After removal of 4 bases from V and 3 bases from J, the junction contained 10 bases not matched to a gene. The CDR3 here is CASSVGQGAFGYYGYTF. CDR3 nucleotide sequence: TGTGCCAGCAGCGTGGGACAGGGGGCGTTTGGATACTATGGCTACACCTTC.

This clonotype came up many times. The CDR3 spells CASSSVMPSGQGGGEQFF. In nucleotides, the CDR3 is TGTGCCAGCAGCTCTGTTATGCCCTCGGGACAGGGGGGAGGAGAGCAGTTCTTC. The chain combines TRBV7-9 with TRBJ2-1; TRBD1 matches at 11 bases. V was pared by 4 bases and J by 10 bases, with 18 bases of the junction left unmatched. Germline-derived CDR1 and CDR2 are SEHNR and FQNEAQ (reference sequence). The CDR3 spans 18 residues.

This clonotype was observed a single time. At one end, the junction sequence differs from germline, possibly due to a read error. The CDR3 region has the DNA TGCAGTACTAGAGCACTAGCGGGAGAACGGGAGCAGTTCTTC. This codes for CSTRALAGEREQFF. The chain uses TRBV20-1 and TRBJ2-1; 11 positions match TRBD2. This CDR3 region has 14 residues. In germline, CDR1 is DFQATT, CDR2 SNEGSKA (reference sequence).

This clonotype was picked up many times. The V and J genes are TRBV7-6 and TRBJ2-3; 7 bases are a match to TRBD1. Germline values: CDR1 SGHVS, CDR2 FNYEAQ. This CDR3 is built from 16 residues. V lost 1 base and J lost 3; bases outside the gene matches: 7. Here the CDR3 reads CASSLVGGQGTDTQYF. DNA of the CDR3: TGTGCCAGCAGCTTAGTAGGGGGCCAGGGGACAGATACGCAGTATTTT.

A note on this clonotype: This may come from a read error, since a much larger clone is one base off. The V gene is TRBV10-3, the J gene TRBJ2-7, with no clear D. CDR1 is ENHRY, CDR2 SYGVKD, per germline. CDR3 size: 11 residues. V dropped 10 bases and J dropped 7 bases, with 14 bases sitting between them. CDR3 residues: CATEAFGEQYF. CDR3 coding DNA: TGTGCCACCGAAGCCTTCGGAGAGCAGTACTTC.

Regarding this clonotype: Possible read error: a much larger clone is one base away. This rearrangement joins TRBV6-1 to TRBJ2-1; TRBD1 agrees at 9 bases. CDR1 is MNHNS and CDR2 is SASEGT in the germline V gene. V shed 3 bases and J 4 bases; nucleotides not matched to a gene: 4. The CDR3 has 15 amino acids. CDR3 DNA sequence: TGTGCCAGCAGTGATTGGACAGGGGTTTACAATGAGCAGTTCTTC. Its translation: CASSDWTGVYNEQFF.

This clonotype was detected a few times. The V call is TRBV7-9, the J call TRBJ2-7, with a weak D call TRBD1 (6 bases). This CDR3 has 13 amino acids. Germline CDR1 and CDR2: SEHNR and FQNEAQ (reference sequence). V was pared by 5 bases and J by 3 bases, with 11 bases between. The DNA of the CDR3 is TGTGCCAGCAGCGTCTCAGGGGTCTACGAGCAGTACTTC. This encodes CASSVSGVYEQYF.